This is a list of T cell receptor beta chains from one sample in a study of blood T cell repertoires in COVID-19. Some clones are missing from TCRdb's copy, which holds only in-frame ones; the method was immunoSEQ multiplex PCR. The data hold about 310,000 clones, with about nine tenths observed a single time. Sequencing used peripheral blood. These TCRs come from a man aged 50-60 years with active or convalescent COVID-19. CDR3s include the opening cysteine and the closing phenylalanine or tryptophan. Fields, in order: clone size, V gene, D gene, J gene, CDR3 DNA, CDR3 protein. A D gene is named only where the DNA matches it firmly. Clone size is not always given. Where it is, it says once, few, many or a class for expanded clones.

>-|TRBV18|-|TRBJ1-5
TGTGCCAGCTCACCGCAACAGGCAAGCAATCAGCCCCAGCATTTT
CASSPQQASNQPQHF
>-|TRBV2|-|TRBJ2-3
TGTGCCAGCAGTGGCGGGGTCACGGATACGCAGTATTTT
CASSGGVTDTQYF
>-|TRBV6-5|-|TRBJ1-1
TGTGCCAGCAGTTACTCGATGCGACAGCAGAACACTGAAGCTTTCTTT
CASSYSMRQQNTEAFF
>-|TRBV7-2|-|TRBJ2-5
TGTGCCAGCAGCTTAATGAGAGAGACCCAGTACTTC
CASSLMRETQYF
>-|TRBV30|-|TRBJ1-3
TGTGCCTGGAGTGCCCCGGGACACCAAAGGTCTGGAAACACCATATATTTT
CAWSAPGHQRSGNTIYF
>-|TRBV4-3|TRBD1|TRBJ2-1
TGCGCCAGCAGCCGGACAGGGCTTTCCTACAATGAGCAGTTCTTC
CASSRTGLSYNEQFF
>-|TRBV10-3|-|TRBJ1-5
TGTGCCATCAGTGTGCAGAGCAATCAGCCCCAGCATTTT
CAISVQSNQPQHF
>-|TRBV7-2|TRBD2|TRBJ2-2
TGTGCCAGCAGCTTGACTAGCGGAACGAACACCGGGGAGCTGTTTTTT
CASSLTSGTNTGELFF
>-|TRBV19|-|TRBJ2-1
TGTGCCAGTAGTATAGGAGGAGGGTCCTACAATGAGCAGTTCTTC
CASSIGGGSYNEQFF
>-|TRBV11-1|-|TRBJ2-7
TGTGCCAGCAGCTTAACCGGGATCTCCTACGAGCAGTACTTC
CASSLTGISYEQYF
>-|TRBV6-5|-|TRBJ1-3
TGTGCCAGCAGGATTTTCGGTGGAAACACCATATATTTT
CASRIFGGNTIYF
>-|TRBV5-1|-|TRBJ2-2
TGCGCCAGCAGCTTGCAGGCCCCCGGGGAGCTGTTTTTT
CASSLQAPGELFF
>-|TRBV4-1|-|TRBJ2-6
TGCGCCAGCAGCCCCCCGATGGGGCAGGGGTACACTGGGGCCAACGTCCTGACTTTC
CASSPPMGQGYTGANVLTF
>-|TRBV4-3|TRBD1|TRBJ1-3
TGCGCCAGCAGCCAAGGCAGGGGGCTAGCGGGAAACACCATATATTTT
CASSQGRGLAGNTIYF
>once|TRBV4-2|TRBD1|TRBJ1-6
TGTGCCAGCAGCCAAGATCCGTCCGGGACAGCATATTCACCCCTCCACTTT
CASSQDPSGTAYSPLHF
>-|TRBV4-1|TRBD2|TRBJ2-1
TGCGCCAGCAGCCAAGAGCGGGAGGTCTACAATGAGCAGTTCTTC
CASSQEREVYNEQFF
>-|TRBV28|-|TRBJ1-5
TGTGCCACCATGGGCGGGGGACAGCCCCAGCATTTT
CATMGGGQPQHF
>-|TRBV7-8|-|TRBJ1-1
TGTGCCAGCAGCTTAATGGCCGAGAACACTGAAGCTTTCTTT
CASSLMAENTEAFF
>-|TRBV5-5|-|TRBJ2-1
TGTGCCAGCAGCTTGTATGCAGGGGTATACAATGAGCAGTTCTTC
CASSLYAGVYNEQFF
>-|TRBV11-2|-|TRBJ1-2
TGTGCCAGCAGCTTAGATGAGCTTTCGTATGGCTACACCTTC
CASSLDELSYGYTF
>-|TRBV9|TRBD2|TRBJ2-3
TGTGCCAGCAGCGTACGGAGCGGGGATAGCACAGATACGCAGTATTTT
CASSVRSGDSTDTQYF
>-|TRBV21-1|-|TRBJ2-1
-
CASSVGWGAYNEQFF
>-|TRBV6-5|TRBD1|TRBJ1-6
TGTGCCAGCAGAACGCAGGGGGCATATAATTCACCCCTCCACTTT
CASRTQGAYNSPLHF
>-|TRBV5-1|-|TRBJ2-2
TGCGCCAGCAGCTTGGCCGGTAACACCGGGGAGCTGTTTTTT
CASSLAGNTGELFF
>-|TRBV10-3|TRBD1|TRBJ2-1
TGTGCCATCAGTGAGTCGACAGGGACAGGCCATGAGCAGTTCTTC
CAISESTGTGHEQFF
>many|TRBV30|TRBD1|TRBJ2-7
TGTGCCTGGAACACAGGACAGGGGTCCTACGAGCAGTACTTC
CAWNTGQGSYEQYF
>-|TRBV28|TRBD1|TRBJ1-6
TGTGCCAGCAGTTCTCCGACAGGGGGCTCCTATAATTCACCCCTCCACTTT
CASSSPTGGSYNSPLHF
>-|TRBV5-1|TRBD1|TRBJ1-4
TGCGCCAGCAGCTTGGTGGGGACAGGAGGGTCGGGGAAACTGTTTTTT
CASSLVGTGGSGKLFF
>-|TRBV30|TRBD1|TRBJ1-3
TGTGCCTGGACAAGCACAGGGGGGAAGAACACCATATATTTT
CAWTSTGGKNTIYF
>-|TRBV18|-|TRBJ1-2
TGTGCCAGCTCACCACAGGGCGGGGATCAAGCTAACTATGGCTACACCTTC
CASSPQGGDQANYGYTF
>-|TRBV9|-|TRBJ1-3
TGTGCCAGCAGCGGGGCAGGAGGGACGGGAAACACCATATATTTT
CASSGAGGTGNTIYF
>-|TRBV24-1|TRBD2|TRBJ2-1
TGTGCCACCAGTGATTTCTCCGGGACTAGCGGGACAAATGAGCAGTTCTTC
CATSDFSGTSGTNEQFF
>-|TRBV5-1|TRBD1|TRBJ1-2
TGCGCCAGCAGCTTAGACGGGACAGGGTCTGGCTACACCTTC
CASSLDGTGSGYTF
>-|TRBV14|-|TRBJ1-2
TGTGCCAGCAGCCGGTACAGTTCTAACTATGGCTACACCTTC
CASSRYSSNYGYTF
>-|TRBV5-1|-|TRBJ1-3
TGCGCCAGCAGCTTGGAGGACGGGAGCTCTGGAAACACCATATATTTT
CASSLEDGSSGNTIYF
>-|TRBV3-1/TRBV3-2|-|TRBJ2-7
TGTGCCAGCAGCCACAACTCGGAGCAGTACTTC
CASSHNSEQYF
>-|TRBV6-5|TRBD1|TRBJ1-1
TGTGCCAGCAGTACGGACAGGTGGGGCACTGAAGCTTTCTTT
CASSTDRWGTEAFF
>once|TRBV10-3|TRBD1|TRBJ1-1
TGTGCCATCAGTGAGTTCCAGGGGGGGAACACTGAAGCTTTCTTT
CAISEFQGGNTEAFF
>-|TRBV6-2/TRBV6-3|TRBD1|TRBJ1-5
TGTGCCAGCAGTTACTGGCAGGGGGCTTATCAGCCCCAGCATTTT
CASSYWQGAYQPQHF
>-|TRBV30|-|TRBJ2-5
TGTGCCTGGAGTGTAACAACCCAGGAGACCCAGTACTTC
CAWSVTTQETQYF
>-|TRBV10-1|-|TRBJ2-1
TGCGCCAGCAGTGATGGCAGGGTAGACAATGAGCAGTTCTTC
CASSDGRVDNEQFF
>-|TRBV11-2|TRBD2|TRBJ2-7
TGTGCCAGCAGCTTTGCCGGGACTAGCGGGTACGAGCAGTACTTC
CASSFAGTSGYEQYF
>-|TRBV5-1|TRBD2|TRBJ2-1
TGCGCCAGCAGCTTCGCCTCGACTAGCGGACCTCACAATGAGCAGTTCTTC
CASSFASTSGPHNEQFF
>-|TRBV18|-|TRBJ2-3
TGTGCCAGCTCACCAAAACTAGGAACAGATACGCAGTATTTT
CASSPKLGTDTQYF